Listed below are T cell receptor beta chains from one sample, sequenced in a study of cytomegalovirus exposure and HLA in healthy donors. Repertoires were generated with immunoSEQ multiplex PCR, while TCRdb's copy carries only in-frame clones and drops some. The table has around 150,000 clones, about nine tenths seen once. The source material was PBMCs. These receptors all stem from a woman aged 25 to 45 in good health and CMV-seronegative. Both conserved end residues are part of each CDR3. D genes are given only for firm matches. Size tells how often a clone was seen (once, few, many) or the class of an expanded clone, and some rows leave it out.

>TRBV7-2|TRBJ1-5|.|TRBD1
CASSRGQGNFQPQHF
TGTGCCAGCAGTCGCGGACAGGGAAATTTTCAGCCCCAGCATTTT
>TRBV7-9|TRBJ1-2|.|TRBD1
CASSPGQGWRNGYTF
TGTGCCAGCAGCCCGGGACAGGGATGGAGGAATGGCTACACCTTC
>TRBV7-9|TRBJ2-1|.|TRBD2
CASSLGRGGEQFF
TGTGCCAGCAGCTTAGGCCGGGGGGGCGAGCAGTTCTTC
>TRBV7-2|TRBJ1-2|few|TRBD1
CASSLEGRGTNYGYTF
TGTGCCAGCAGCTTAGAAGGCAGGGGGACTAACTATGGCTACACCTTC
>TRBV28|TRBJ1-5|.|.
CASIPPGGINQPQHF
TGTGCCAGCATCCCGCCGGGGGGCATCAATCAGCCCCAGCATTTT
>TRBV15|TRBJ1-6|.|.
CATSRTGRTNSPLHF
TGTGCCACCAGCAGGACCGGACGGACGAATTCACCCCTCCACTTT
>TRBV2|TRBJ2-1|.|TRBD1
CASNRDRANEQFF
TGTGCCAGCAACCGGGACAGGGCCAATGAGCAGTTCTTC
>TRBV4-1|TRBJ2-2|once|.
CASSQGPANTGELFF
TGCGCCAGCAGCCAAGGACCAGCTAACACCGGGGAGCTGTTTTTT
>TRBV10-3|TRBJ1-2|once|TRBD1
CAISRGQQYGYTF
TGTGCCATCAGCCGGGGACAGCAGTATGGCTACACCTTC
>TRBV6-5|TRBJ2-5|.|.
CASSSDQETQYF
TGTGCCAGCAGTTCAGACCAAGAGACCCAGTACTTC
>TRBV28|TRBJ2-2|.|TRBD1
CASSSQKRSGQEDTGELFF
TGTGCCAGCAGTTCCCAGAAAAGATCGGGACAGGAGGACACCGGGGAGCTGTTTTTT
>TRBV5-1|TRBJ2-2|.|TRBD1
CASSLGGTANTGELFF
TGCGCCAGCAGCTTGGGGGGGACAGCTAACACCGGGGAGCTGTTTTTT
>TRBV4-2|TRBJ2-7|.|TRBD1
CASSQGIRGNYEQYF
TGTGCCAGCAGCCAAGGTATCAGGGGGAACTACGAGCAGTACTTC
>TRBV29-1|TRBJ2-2|once|.
CSVNLGGGNTGELFF
TGCAGCGTTAACCTCGGGGGAGGGAACACCGGGGAGCTGTTTTTT
>TRBV30|TRBJ1-1|few|TRBD1
CASGGVKTEAFF
TGTGCCTCAGGGGGGGTGAAAACTGAAGCTTTCTTT
>TRBV29-1|TRBJ2-1|.|TRBD1
CSAYPGTGHHNEQFF
TGCAGCGCCTACCCCGGGACAGGGCACCACAATGAGCAGTTCTTC
>TRBV19|TRBJ2-2|.|TRBD1
CASWDRRATGELFF
TGTGCCAGTTGGGACAGGAGGGCTACCGGGGAGCTGTTTTTT
>TRBV2|TRBJ2-1|once|.
CASSEEAVIGDEQFF
TGTGCCAGCAGTGAAGAAGCGGTAATAGGAGATGAGCAGTTCTTC
>TRBV2|TRBJ1-5|.|.
CASNFKGDQPQHF
TGTGCCAGCAATTTCAAGGGAGATCAGCCCCAGCATTTT
>TRBV4-3|TRBJ2-7|.|.
CASSADLSYEQYF
TGCGCCAGCAGCGCCGACCTCTCCTACGAGCAGTACTTC
>TRBV29-1|TRBJ2-1|few|.
CSVELVSGSYNEQFF
TGCAGCGTTGAATTGGTTTCGGGATCATACAATGAGCAGTTCTTC
>TRBV4-2|TRBJ2-7|.|.
CASSQDGAGDYEQYF
TGTGCCAGCAGCCAAGATGGGGCAGGGGATTACGAGCAGTACTTC
>TRBV5-1|TRBJ2-7|.|.
CASSQMTGGYEQYF
TGCGCCAGCAGCCAAATGACAGGAGGCTACGAGCAGTACTTC
>TRBV2|TRBJ2-7|.|.
CASRSQGISYEQYF
TGTGCCAGCAGGAGCCAGGGAATTTCCTACGAGCAGTACTTC
>TRBV5-4|TRBJ2-7|.|.
CASSLDQLDEQYF
TGTGCCAGCAGCTTGGACCAATTAGACGAGCAGTACTTC
>TRBV4-3|TRBJ2-5|.|.
CASSQVFGETQYF
TGCGCCAGCAGCCAAGTATTTGGGGAGACCCAGTACTTC
>TRBV18|TRBJ2-7|.|TRBD1
CASSPPGQGGAEQYF
TGTGCCAGCTCACCTCCGGGACAGGGAGGTGCCGAGCAGTACTTC
>TRBV19|TRBJ1-5|.|.
CASTLLRGGNNQPQHF
TGTGCCAGTACTCTTCTCAGGGGAGGGAACAATCAGCCCCAGCATTTT
>TRBV7-9|TRBJ1-1|once|TRBD1
CASSLGQGDEAFF
TGTGCCAGCAGCTTGGGACAGGGGGATGAAGCTTTCTTT
>TRBV6-5|TRBJ1-1|.|.
CASSYNPGLMNTEAFF
TGTGCCAGCAGTTATAACCCGGGACTTATGAACACTGAAGCTTTCTTT
>TRBV10-3|TRBJ1-1|.|.
CAISESIRAGEAFF
TGTGCCATCAGTGAGTCGATTCGTGCGGGGGAGGCTTTCTTT
>TRBV7-6|TRBJ1-1|.|TRBD1
CASSSTGGASAEAFF
TGTGCCAGCAGCTCTACAGGGGGCGCATCAGCTGAAGCTTTCTTT
>TRBV19|TRBJ1-2|once|TRBD1
CASSMWDRDYGYTF
TGTGCCAGTAGTATGTGGGACAGGGACTATGGCTACACCTTC
>TRBV6-5|TRBJ2-7|.|TRBD1
CASSTRDRASYEQYF
TGTGCCAGCAGCACCCGGGACAGGGCATCCTACGAGCAGTACTTC
>TRBV2|TRBJ2-7|.|.
CASIRRDPYEQYF
TGTGCCAGCATCAGACGGGACCCCTACGAGCAGTACTTC
>TRBV2|TRBJ2-5|once|.
CASSNSGETQYF
TGTGCCAGCAGTAACTCAGGGGAGACCCAGTACTTC
>TRBV14|TRBJ2-7|.|TRBD2
CASSRGLAGNYEQYF
TGTGCCAGCAGCCGCGGACTAGCGGGAAATTACGAGCAGTACTTC
>TRBV5-6|TRBJ2-7|.|.
CASSLAPGIYEQYF
TGTGCCAGCAGCTTGGCTCCGGGGATCTACGAGCAGTACTTC
>TRBV6-1|TRBJ2-6|.|.
CASSATASGSGANVLTF
TGTGCCAGCAGTGCGACGGCTTCGGGTTCTGGGGCCAACGTCCTGACTTTC
>TRBV7-2|TRBJ2-7|.|.
CASSPGPGLSYEQYF
TGTGCCAGCAGCCCCGGCCCCGGACTTTCCTACGAGCAGTACTTC
>TRBV14|TRBJ1-2|.|.
CASSFDNRANYGYTF
TGTGCCAGCAGCTTCGACAACCGGGCGAACTATGGCTACACCTTC